Listed below are T cell receptor beta chains from one sample, sequenced in a study of cytotoxic CD8 clonotypes in ibrutinib-treated CLL. The assay was immunoSEQ multiplex PCR, and TCRdb's table has in-frame clones only and misses some. The data show under 200,000 clones, with approximately 80% seen just once and 4.6% held by the top ten. The specimen was PBMCs, collected after 24 months of ibrutinib treatment. These receptors all come from a human donor with chronic lymphocytic leukemia. Both conserved end residues are part of each CDR3. A D gene is named only where the DNA matches it firmly. Size tells how often a clone was seen (once, few, many) or the class of an expanded clone, and some rows leave it out.

d_gene | len | j_gene | v_gene | abundance | CDR3nt | CDR3aa
NA | 15 | TRBJ1-4 | TRBV19 | once | TGTGCCAGTATTCCACGATCGGGGCTGGGTGAAAAACTGTTTTTT | CASIPRSGLGEKLFF
NA | 14 | TRBJ2-2 | TRBV11-2 | once | TGTGCCAGCAGCTTAACCCACGGGACCCGGGAGCTGTTTTTT | CASSLTHGTRELFF
NA | 15 | TRBJ2-1 | TRBV6-5 | NA | TGTGCCAGCAGCACCCTAGGCCGGGACTCCAATGAGCAGTTCTTC | CASSTLGRDSNEQFF
NA | 13 | TRBJ2-7 | TRBV6-1 | NA | TGTGCCAGCAGTGAAAGCGGTATGGCCGAGCAGTACTTC | CASSESGMAEQYF
NA | 16 | TRBJ2-3 | TRBV19 | NA | TGTGCCAGTAGTATATACCAGGGTGCGAGCACAGATACGCAGTATTTT | CASSIYQGASTDTQYF
NA | 13 | TRBJ1-5 | TRBV6-5 | NA | TGTGCCAGTAGACAGATGAGCAATCAGCCCCAGCATTTT | CASRQMSNQPQHF
NA | 15 | TRBJ1-1 | TRBV30 | once | TGTGCCTGGAGTGTACCTGCGGGGGGGAACACTGAAGCTTTCTTT | CAWSVPAGGNTEAFF
TRBD2 | 15 | TRBJ2-3 | TRBV7-9 | NA | TGTGCCAGCAGCTTTCCTAGCGGGGGGACGGATACGCAGTATTTT | CASSFPSGGTDTQYF
NA | 14 | TRBJ1-1 | TRBV12-5 | NA | TGTGCTAGTGGTTTGCCTCCAGGGTACCCTGAAGCTTTCTTT | CASGLPPGYPEAFF
NA | 11 | TRBJ2-5 | TRBV28 | few | TGTGCCAGCAGTCAGAGGGAGACCCAGTACTTC | CASSQRETQYF
NA | 15 | TRBJ1-5 | TRBV11-2 | few | TGTGCCAGCAGCCTTACAGGCCATAGCAATCAGCCCCAGCATTTT | CASSLTGHSNQPQHF
TRBD1 | 16 | TRBJ2-7 | TRBV7-9 | NA | TGTGCCAGCAGCTCGCCGGGGACAGGGGGAAAGTACGAGCAGTACTTC | CASSSPGTGGKYEQYF
NA | 16 | TRBJ2-1 | TRBV6-6 | few | TGTGCCAGCATTGATGGGAATCTAGGACCTCGAGAGGAGCAGTTCTTC | CASIDGNLGPREEQFF
NA | 14 | TRBJ2-3 | TRBV9 | NA | TGTGCCAGCACGGAACAGGGTTTCACAGATACGCAGTATTTT | CASTEQGFTDTQYF
NA | 14 | TRBJ1-3 | TRBV7-9 | NA | TGTGCCAGCAGGCCGGACAGCTCTGGAAACACCATATATTTT | CASRPDSSGNTIYF
NA | 14 | TRBJ1-2 | TRBV19 | once | TGTGCCAGTAGCGGCGGGGGGCAGATCTATGGCTACACCTTC | CASSGGGQIYGYTF
NA | 16 | TRBJ2-1 | TRBV5-1 | NA | TGCGCCAGCAGCTTGGCCTTAGCCGCCTCCTACAATGAGCAGTTCTTC | CASSLALAASYNEQFF
NA | 13 | TRBJ2-1 | TRBV7-6 | NA | TGTGCCAGCAGCCTTGACTGGTACAATGAGCAGTTCTTC | CASSLDWYNEQFF
TRBD1 | 15 | TRBJ1-3 | TRBV30 | NA | TGTGCCTGGAGTGCCGATTGGACAGGGGGAGACACCATATATTTT | CAWSADWTGGDTIYF
NA | 15 | TRBJ1-3 | TRBV5-6 | NA | TGTGCCAGCAGGCGTTGGAACAGGGATGGAAACACCATATATTTT | CASRRWNRDGNTIYF
TRBD1 | 17 | TRBJ1-5 | TRBV7-2 | NA | TGTGCCAGCAGCTCGACAGGGGAAGTGGTTGGCAATCAGCCCCAGCATTTT | CASSSTGEVVGNQPQHF
TRBD1 | 17 | TRBJ1-5 | TRBV7-2 | NA | TGTGCCAGCAGCTCCGGGACAGGTCCCTATAGCAATCAGCCCCAGCATTTT | CASSSGTGPYSNQPQHF
TRBD1 | 14 | TRBJ1-4 | TRBV30 | NA | TGTGCCTGGAGTTACTCAGGGGGCGGTGAAAAACTGTTTTTT | CAWSYSGGGEKLFF
NA | 14 | TRBJ1-2 | TRBV19 | NA | TGTGCCAGTAGTCCCCGAGGACAGATATATGGCTACACCTTC | CASSPRGQIYGYTF
NA | 15 | TRBJ2-7 | TRBV7-9 | NA | TGTGCCAGCAGCTCAGTACAGGGTAAGGAAAACGAGCAGTACTTC | CASSSVQGKENEQYF
TRBD2 | 16 | TRBJ2-1 | TRBV7-6 | NA | TGTGCCAGCAGCTACGGGGGGACTAGGGGATACAATGAGCAGTTCTTC | CASSYGGTRGYNEQFF
NA | 16 | TRBJ2-7 | TRBV6-5 | NA | TGTGCCAGCAGTTACTCACAGCGCAGGAGCTCCTACGAGCAGTACTTC | CASSYSQRRSSYEQYF
TRBD2 | 16 | TRBJ2-5 | TRBV27 | NA | TGTGCCAGCAGTAAAACTAGCGGGATCCGCCAAGAGACCCAGTACTTC | CASSKTSGIRQETQYF
TRBD1 | 16 | TRBJ1-5 | TRBV5-1 | NA | TGCGCCAGCAGCCCTGGGACAGGGAGACTGGATCAGCCCCAGCATTTT | CASSPGTGRLDQPQHF
TRBD2 | 17 | TRBJ2-2 | TRBV27 | NA | TGTGCCAGCAGTTTATGGGGCGGGACTAGGCACACCGGGGAGCTGTTTTTT | CASSLWGGTRHTGELFF
TRBD1 | 16 | TRBJ2-3 | TRBV28 | NA | TGTGCCAGCAGCAATCTAAGGACAGGGGGCTTAGATACGCAGTATTTT | CASSNLRTGGLDTQYF
NA | 15 | TRBJ2-3 | TRBV18 | once | TGTGCCAGCTCACCACCGTACAGCACAGCAGATACGCAGTATTTT | CASSPPYSTADTQYF
NA | 20 | TRBJ1-1 | TRBV4-1 | NA | TGCGCCAGCAGCCAAGAAGGCGTTAGTTTCCTAAGGTCCATTACCACTGAAGCTTTCTTT | CASSQEGVSFLRSITTEAFF
NA | 12 | TRBJ1-3 | TRBV2 | few | TGTGCCAGCAGGGACCGAGGAAACACCATATATTTT | CASRDRGNTIYF
TRBD1 | 14 | TRBJ1-6 | TRBV2 | NA | TGTGCCAGCAGTGAGGGACAGGATAATTCACCCCTCCACTTT | CASSEGQDNSPLHF
NA | 13 | TRBJ2-5 | TRBV2 | NA | TGTGCCAGCGCCCGGGACCGGGGTGAGACCCAGTACTTC | CASARDRGETQYF
TRBD1 | 17 | TRBJ1-5 | TRBV7-2 | NA | TGTGCCAGCAGCCAGGGACAGCCCTTTTCCGATCAGCGGCCCCAGCATTTT | CASSQGQPFSDQRPQHF
NA | 14 | TRBJ2-3 | TRBV5-1 | once | TGCGCCAGCAGCGCCTCGGCGACCACAGATACGCAGTATTTT | CASSASATTDTQYF
NA | 14 | TRBJ2-7 | TRBV2 | NA | TGTGCCAGCAGGGGGGGGCGGGCCTCCTACGAGCAGTACTTC | CASRGGRASYEQYF
TRBD2 | 15 | TRBJ2-7 | TRBV4-3 | once | TGCGCCAGCAGCGATGGGACTAGCGGTTACTACGAGCAGTACTTC | CASSDGTSGYYEQYF
TRBD1 | 14 | TRBJ1-4 | TRBV2 | once | TGTGCCAGCAGCAGACAGGGAGTACGCGAAAAACTGTTTTTT | CASSRQGVREKLFF
TRBD1 | 15 | TRBJ2-7 | TRBV6-4 | once | TGTGCCAGCGGACCGGGACAGGGGGCTTCCTACGAGCAGTACTTC | CASGPGQGASYEQYF
NA | 11 | TRBJ1-5 | TRBV20-1 | NA | TGCAGTGCTAGGGCCGACAGGTTGCAGCATTTT | CSARADRLQHF
TRBD1 | 14 | TRBJ1-1 | TRBV7-3 | NA | TGTGCCAGCAGCTTAGCAGGGGGTAACACTGAAGCTTTCTTT | CASSLAGGNTEAFF
NA | 15 | TRBJ1-3 | TRBV28 | NA | TGTGCCAGCATAAACGGGGGCTACTCTGGAAACACCATATATTTT | CASINGGYSGNTIYF
NA | 15 | TRBJ1-1 | TRBV15 | NA | TGTGCCACCAGCACCGGGGCCCAGAGGAACACTGAAGCTTTCTTT | CATSTGAQRNTEAFF
TRBD1 | 17 | TRBJ1-6 | TRBV19 | NA | TGTGCCAGTAGTGAGACAGGGGGTTGGTCCTATAATTCACCCCTCCACTTT | CASSETGGWSYNSPLHF
NA | 15 | TRBJ1-6 | TRBV6-6 | few | TGTGCCAGCAGGGGGGGGTCTTACTATAATTCACCCCTCCACTTT | CASRGGSYYNSPLHF
NA | 17 | TRBJ2-3 | TRBV15 | NA | TGTGCCACCAGCAGAGATTACCGCGGAACTAGCACAGATACGCAGTATTTT | CATSRDYRGTSTDTQYF
NA | 14 | TRBJ2-3 | TRBV13 | NA | TGTGCCAGCAACTCGGGTAGCGCCACAGATACGCAGTATTTT | CASNSGSATDTQYF
TRBD1 | 16 | TRBJ1-1 | TRBV19 | NA | TGTGCCAGTACCATGGGTTCCCGGGACAGGGACGCTGAAGCTTTCTTT | CASTMGSRDRDAEAFF
TRBD1 | 15 | TRBJ1-2 | TRBV7-2 | once | TGTGCCAGCAGCTACAGGACAGGGGCGCAATATGGCTACACCTTC | CASSYRTGAQYGYTF
NA | 14 | TRBJ1-3 | TRBV4-1 | NA | TGCGCCAGCAGCCAAGAGCCGGTGGGAAACACCATATATTTT | CASSQEPVGNTIYF
NA | 13 | TRBJ1-1 | TRBV5-1 | NA | TGCGCCAGCAGCTTGGGCAGAAACACTGAAGCTTTCTTT | CASSLGRNTEAFF